These 24 T cell receptor beta chains came from one sample sequenced in a study of PD-L1 blockade in urothelial cancer listed by TCRdb under 2017. Library preparation was by the immunoSEQ multiplex PCR assay. Entries here come from immuneACCESS through TCRdb and include only in-frame sequences with V and J called. Some clones fail to appear in such tables; in the studies checked, an unresolved V gene covers under half of the shortfall, and the cause of the remainder is unknown. The sample yields 35,000 to 50,000 clones; roughly 91% were counted once. Clones ranked in the top ten supply 11% to 15% of the sample. The input for sequencing was PBMCs, taken around atezolizumab (anti-PD-L1) treatment. The receptors originated from an older woman with urothelial cancer.

The chain joins TRBV19 to TRBJ1-1; D might be TRBD1 (6 bases). This CDR3 is built from 15 residues. The germline V and J ends were trimmed by 5 bases and 4 bases, with 17 bases remaining between them. The germline V gene encodes CDR1 LNHDA and CDR2 SQIVND (reference sequence). CDR3 DNA: TGTGCCAGTAGTCCAGCGGGACACAAGGGCACTGAAGCTTTCTTT. Translation gives CASSPAGHKGTEAFF. The full variable domain, its missing parts supplied by reference TRBV19 and TRBJ1-1, is DGGITQSPKYLFRKEGQNVTLSCEQNLNHDAMYWYRQDPGQGLRLIYYSQIVNDFQKGDIAEGYSVSREKKESFPLTVTSAQKNPTAFYLCASSPAGHKGTEAFFGQGTRLTVV.

This chain uses TRBV6-4 with TRBJ1-5; no definite D call. V shed 5 bases and J shed 5 bases, with 7 bases lying between them. CDR3 size: 12 residues. The germline gives CDR1 MRHNA, CDR2 SNTAGT. The chain's CDR3 is CASSYSHQPQHF. The CDR3 DNA sequence: TGTGCCAGCAGTTACAGTCATCAGCCCCAGCATTTT.

The chain has TRBV6-5 and TRBJ2-7, with 9 bases lining up with TRBD1. The CDR3 runs to 15 residues. Per the germline V gene, CDR1 is MNHEY and CDR2 is SVGAGI. V lost 7 bases and J lost 3; bases outside the gene matches: 10. The CDR3 nucleotides are TGTGCCAGCACCCACCGACAGGGGGGACTCTACGAGCAGTACTTC. Amino acid sequence: CASTHRQGGLYEQYF.

The chain carries TRBV11-3 and TRBJ1-2, with 9 bases lining up with TRBD1. The CDR3 is 16 residues long. The V gene's germline CDR1 is SGHNT and CDR2 YENEEA. V shed 5 bases, J shed 8 bases, and the junction held 15 bases outside the gene matches. The CDR3: CASSPKQDRGEAGYTF. CDR3 DNA sequence: TGTGCCAGCAGCCCGAAACAAGACAGGGGGGAAGCGGGCTACACCTTC.

The chain is built from TRBV10-3 and TRBJ1-4; D uncertain. This CDR3 is built from 12 residues. Germline CDR1 and CDR2: ENHRY and SYGVKD. V lost 4 bases and J 8 bases, leaving 8 bases between the germline ends. This CDR3 is CAISATGEKLFF. CDR3 nucleotide sequence: TGTGCCATCAGTGCCACGGGGGAAAAACTGTTTTTT.

The rearrangement links TRBV4-3 to TRBJ1-1; D is ambiguous. The CDR3 extends over 13 amino acids. Germline lookup yields CDR1 LGHNA and CDR2 YSLEER. Trimming cost V 1 base and J 1 base, with 4 bases left between them. For the CDR3, the DNA is TGCGCCAGCAGCCAAGGACAGAACACTGAAGCTTTCTTT. Protein product: CASSQGQNTEAFF.

This chain links TRBV9 with TRBJ1-2; D is undetermined. The CDR3 spans 14 residues. Looked up from germline, CDR1 is SGDLS and CDR2 is YYNGEE. Between the trimmed V and J ends, which lost 4 bases and 4 bases, there was a span of 14 bases. CDR3 nucleotides: TGTGCCAGCAGCCCCCGCATGGAGGCCTATGGCTACACCTTC. This encodes CASSPRMEAYGYTF. The full variable domain, its missing parts supplied by reference TRBV9 and TRBJ1-2, is DSGVTQTPKHLITATGQRVTLRCSPRSGDLSVYWYQQSLDQGLQFLIQYYNGEERAKGNILERFSAQQFPDLHSELNLSSLELGDSALYFCASSPRMEAYGYTFGSGTRLTVV.

The rearrangement links TRBV6-1 to TRBJ2-5; 12 nucleotides agree with TRBD2. CDR1 is MNHNS, CDR2 SASEGT, per germline. The CDR3 contains 16 residues. Germline trimming cut 4 bases from V and 2 bases from J; bases unmatched to any gene: 5. The CDR3 nucleotides are TGTGCCAGCAGTGTCCTAGCGGGGGGGCCGCAAGAGACCCAGTACTTC. Protein: CASSVLAGGPQETQYF.

In this sample, this clone turned up a few times. This sequence joins TRBV2 and TRBJ2-1, with 7 positions matching TRBD1. J lost 0 bases, V lost 6 bases, and 5 bases had no gene match. Germline V gene data show CDR1 as SNHLY and CDR2 as FYNNEI. The CDR3 sequence is 15 residues long. DNA of the CDR3: TGTGCCAGCAGGATGACAGGGCCCTCCTACAATGAGCAGTTCTTC. This encodes CASRMTGPSYNEQFF.

Only one count was recorded for this clone. J is TRBJ2-5 and V is TRBV27; tentatively, D is TRBD2 (5 bases). CDR1 is MNHEY and CDR2 is SMNVEV in the germline V gene (reference sequence). The CDR3 runs to 16 residues. V was clipped by 6 bases and J by 3 bases, with 20 bases between them. The CDR3 loop reads CASSLKRSRIKETQYF. The CDR3 nucleotides are TGTGCCAGCAGCTTAAAGCGGTCCCGAATTAAAGAGACCCAGTACTTC.

V gene TRBV14 combines with J gene TRBJ1-6; maybe TRBD1 (6 bases). The germline V gene encodes CDR1 SGHDN and CDR2 FVKESK. This CDR3 contains 18 residues. V was clipped by 1 base and J by 6 bases, with 19 bases between them. CDR3 coding DNA: TGTGCCAGCAGCCAAGGGGACAAAGCCCTCGCGTCTAATTCACCCCTCCACTTT. This encodes CASSQGDKALASNSPLHF. The full variable domain, in which reference TRBV14 and TRBJ1-6 provide the parts outside the CDR3, is EAGVTQFPSHSVIEKGQTVTLRCDPISGHDNLYWYRRVMGKEIKFLLHFVKESKQDESGMPNNRFLAERTGGTYSTLKVQPAELEDSGVYFCASSQGDKALASNSPLHFGNGTRLTVT.

The rearrangement joins TRBV7-7 to TRBJ1-6; 7 bases are shared with TRBD1. The germline V gene encodes CDR1 SSHAT and CDR2 FNYEAQ (reference sequence). The CDR3 has 20 amino acids. V shed 8 bases, J shed 0 bases, and the junction held 19 bases outside the gene matches. CDR3 DNA: TGTGCCAGCGGAATACAGGGGCCCCCGAACCTCAGCTCCTATAATTCACCCCTCCACTTT. Translation: CASGIQGPPNLSSYNSPLHF.

V usage is TRBV19 and J usage is TRBJ1-1; TRBD1 matches at 10 bases. V was clipped by 4 bases and J by 0 bases; unmatched bases: 14. Germline V CDR1 and CDR2: LNHDA, SQIVND (reference sequence). The CDR3 length is 19 residues. The CDR3 bases are TGTGCCAGTAGTACTCTCCGGGGACAGGGGATTGGAATGAACACTGAAGCTTTCTTT. Its protein is CASSTLRGQGIGMNTEAFF. The full variable domain, its missing parts supplied by reference TRBV19 and TRBJ1-1, is DGGITQSPKYLFRKEGQNVTLSCEQNLNHDAMYWYRQDPGQGLRLIYYSQIVNDFQKGDIAEGYSVSREKKESFPLTVTSAQKNPTAFYLCASSTLRGQGIGMNTEAFFGQGTRLTVV.

This chain links TRBV4-2 with TRBJ2-2; the match to TRBD2 covers 11 bases. This CDR3 comprises 15 residues. Germline CDR1 reads LGHNA; CDR2 reads YNFKEQ. The V and J ends lost 7 bases and 6 bases, in that order; junction bases with no gene match: 7. The CDR3 loop reads CASTPSGGYSGELFF. DNA of the CDR3: TGTGCCAGCACCCCTAGCGGGGGGTATTCCGGGGAGCTGTTTTTT.

V and J are TRBV18 and TRBJ1-4, with D unresolved. The CDR3 has 13 residues. CDR1 is KGHSH and CDR2 is LQKENI in the germline V gene. The V gene lost 10 bases and the J gene lost 6 bases, with 15 bases spanning the gap. This CDR3 is CATYGSWDEKLFF. CDR3 DNA sequence: TGTGCCACTTATGGGAGCTGGGATGAAAAACTGTTTTTT.

This sequence joins TRBV28 and TRBJ2-5, with 10 bases matching TRBD1. The germline V gene has CDR1 MDHEN and CDR2 SYDVKM. The CDR3 spans 16 residues. Trimming removed 5 bases from V and 5 bases from J; junction bases left unmatched: 11. The CDR3 loop reads CASSLGQGDFGETQYF. CDR3 in DNA: TGTGCCAGCAGTCTCGGACAGGGGGACTTTGGGGAGACCCAGTACTTC. Using reference TRBV28 and TRBJ2-5 for the parts outside the CDR3, the full variable domain is DVKVTQSSRYLVKRTGEKVFLECVQDMDHENMFWYRQDPGLGLRLIYFSYDVKMKEKGDIPEGYSVSREKKERFSLILESASTNQTSMYLCASSLGQGDFGETQYFGPGTRLLVL.

The chain couples TRBV18 to TRBJ1-1, with D tentatively TRBD1 (5 bases). In germline, CDR1 is KGHSH, CDR2 LQKENI. CDR3 size: 12 residues. V lost 0 bases and J lost 7, with 6 bases in between. The CDR3 sequence is CASSPPGGEAFF. DNA of the CDR3: TGTGCCAGCTCACCACCGGGGGGTGAAGCTTTCTTT.

This chain joins TRBV10-3 and TRBJ2-1; 12 positions match TRBD2. CDR3 length equals 16 residues. V gave up 3 bases and J gave up 9 bases; unmatched junction bases: 9. Germline assignment: CDR1 ENHRY and CDR2 SYGVKD. This CDR3 is CAISELGLAGGGEQFF. The CDR3, as DNA: TGTGCCATCAGTGAACTAGGTCTAGCGGGAGGGGGTGAGCAGTTCTTC.

In the case of this clone: The sample contains more than one DNA sequence encoding this CDR3. V gene TRBV9 combines with J gene TRBJ2-3, with 7 bases aligning to TRBD2. Germline assignment: CDR1 SGDLS and CDR2 YYNGEE. CDR3 length: 14 amino acids. The trim removed 3 bases at V and 6 bases at J, leaving 7 bases unmatched. The CDR3 DNA is TGTGCCAGCAGCGCGGGGGGAGGGCCGGATACGCAGTATTTT. It translates to CASSAGGGPDTQYF.

The chain links TRBV19 to TRBJ2-1; 10 nucleotides match TRBD2. Germline assignment: CDR1 LNHDA and CDR2 SQIVND (reference sequence). V was clipped by 1 base and J by 12 bases; unmatched bases: 12. This CDR3 is built from 16 residues. As DNA, the CDR3 is TGTGCCAGTAGTATAGCTGAGGTAGCGGGAGGCTATGCGCAGTTCTTC. Amino acid sequence: CASSIAEVAGGYAQFF.

In this sample, this clone turned up once. The CDR3 region is CASSVGSGGTEAFF. CDR3 DNA sequence: TGTGCCAGCAGCGTAGGGTCAGGGGGGACTGAAGCTTTCTTT. This chain uses TRBV9 with TRBJ1-1, with TRBD1 matching over 7 bases. V trimming: 0 bases; J trimming: 5 bases; junction bases outside the gene matches: 4. The CDR3 extends over 14 amino acids. From germline, CDR1 is SGDLS and CDR2 YYNGEE.

CDR3 sequence (DNA): TGTGCCAGTAGTCAGGAAGGATTTAGCAATCAGCCCCAGCATTTT. Translation: CASSQEGFSNQPQHF. This chain joins TRBV19 and TRBJ1-5, with D hard to call. The germline CDR1 and CDR2 sequences are LNHDA and SQIVND (reference sequence). The CDR3 is made up of 15 amino acids. With 5 bases removed from V and 0 bases from J, the gap between germline ends came to 11 bases.

The chain couples TRBV19 to TRBJ1-2; D is undetermined. In germline, CDR1 is LNHDA, CDR2 SQIVND (reference sequence). CDR3 length: 13 amino acids. The V gene lost 7 bases and the J gene lost 6 bases, with 15 bases spanning the gap. The chain's CDR3 is CASKFAGLDGYTF. Written as DNA, the CDR3 is TGTGCCAGTAAATTTGCAGGATTGGATGGCTACACCTTC.

Concerning this clone itself: Other DNA sequences in the sample encode the same CDR3. The CDR3 DNA is TGCGCCAGCAGCCAAGCCCCGGGAGGGGCCTACGAGCAGTACTTC. It codes for CASSQAPGGAYEQYF. The gene calls are TRBV4-3 and TRBJ2-7; 8 bases align to TRBD2. V was clipped by 1 base and J by 2 bases; unmatched bases: 4. The CDR3 consists of 15 residues. Per the germline V gene, CDR1 is LGHNA and CDR2 is YSLEER.